Each of the 2 T cell receptor beta chains below was sequenced from the same sample in a study of patients and donors after allogeneic stem cell transplantation. Each CDR3 protein gets one entry after TCRdb re-called the RT-PCR reads with MiXCR. The sample contains tens of thousands of distinct CDR3 sequences, 5% of which appear only once. Material: blood, either unsorted or a sorted T cell fraction (not recorded which). The origin of the receptors is a human donor who was either an allogeneic HSCT recipient or a stem cell or donor lymphocyte infusion donor (not recorded which). It is not recorded whose cells these are; they may come from a transplant donor.

The chain combines TRBV12-3 or TRBV12-4 with TRBJ1-1, with D tentatively TRBD1 (6 bases). The CDR3 consists of 15 residues. V shed 5 bases and J shed 7 bases, with 20 bases lying between them. The CDR3 DNA is TGTGCCAGCAGTCTATACAGGGAAGACCCTCGTGAAGCTTTCTTT. It specifies CASSLYREDPREAFF.

The sample holds many counts of this clonotype. This rearrangement joins TRBV20-1 to TRBJ2-1; 9 positions match TRBD2. Germline V gene sequence: CDR1 DFQATT, CDR2 SNEGSKA (reference sequence). V lost 1 base to trimming and J lost 6 bases; unmatched junction nucleotides: 10. The CDR3 runs to 16 residues. CDR3 residues: CSARVITSGRSNEQFF. CDR3 nucleotides: TGCAGTGCTAGAGTTATCACCAGCGGGAGGTCCAATGAGCAGTTCTTC.